The 25 T cell receptor beta chains below were found in one sample sequenced in a study of T-cell memory formation after mild COVID-19. TCRdb recomputed calls from the 5' RACE reads with MiXCR, one row per CDR3 protein. The sample includes some 57,000 distinct CDR3 sequences, 12% seen only once; the top ten take about 25%. Source material: PBMCs or a T cell subset sorted from them (not recorded which). The receptors were gathered from a man between 18 and 29 years old who had mild COVID-19 (a few samples of this study predate the infection). Cell type and time point are not known.

Only a few counts were recorded for this clonotype. V is TRBV7-2 and J is TRBJ1-2; 12 bases fit TRBD1. V shed 4 bases, J shed 4 bases, and the junction held 7 bases outside the gene matches. Germline CDR1 and CDR2: SGHTA and FQGNSA. The CDR3 runs to 16 residues. This CDR3 reads CASSSRDRGLGYGYTF. The DNA of the CDR3 is TGTGCCAGCAGCTCAAGGGACAGGGGGCTTGGCTATGGCTACACCTTC.

This clonotype was seen a handful of times. The genes are TRBV5-1 and TRBJ1-4; no reliable D call. Trimming left V 0 bases short and J 7 bases short, with 13 bases between. In germline, CDR1 is SGHRS, CDR2 YFSETQ. The CDR3 sequence is 15 residues long. The CDR3 DNA reads TGCGCCAGCAGCTTGGATGGGTTTGGTTCTGAAAAACTGTTTTTT. Amino acid sequence: CASSLDGFGSEKLFF.

This clonotype was detected many times. The rearrangement links TRBV4-3 to TRBJ2-2, with a possible D match to TRBD1 (5 bases). This CDR3 comprises 16 residues. CDR1 and CDR2 (germline): LGHNA, YSLEER. V was shortened by 0 bases and J by 0 bases, with 8 bases between the two germline ends. The CDR3 bases are TGCGCCAGCAGCCAAGAGCAGGGTACGAACACCGGGGAGCTGTTTTTT. Encoded protein: CASSQEQGTNTGELFF.

Only a few counts were recorded for this clonotype. The rearrangement links TRBV7-3 to TRBJ2-1; TRBD2 matches 9 bases. The germline gives CDR1 SGHTA, CDR2 FQGTGA. The CDR3 totals 14 residues. Trimming removed 5 bases from V and 6 bases from J; junction bases left unmatched: 5. The CDR3 is CASSMGLAVNEQFF. DNA of the CDR3: TGTGCCAGCAGCATGGGACTAGCTGTCAATGAGCAGTTCTTC.

CDR3 sequence (DNA): TGTGCCAGCAGCAGGGACCACAAAGAGACCCAGTACTTC. Residues: CASSRDHKETQYF. The chain carries TRBV5-6 and TRBJ2-5; D tentatively reads TRBD1 or TRBD2 (5 bases each). The CDR3 contains 13 residues. CDR1 is SGHDT, CDR2 YYEEEE, per germline. V was pared by 4 bases and J by 3 bases, with 10 bases between.

In its sample, this clonotype was seen many times. The CDR3 DNA follows: TGCAGCGTTGAAGTATCGCAAGGGAACCAAGCTTTCTTT. It is translated as CSVEVSQGNQAFF. V and J are TRBV29-1 and TRBJ1-1; D is ambiguous. Trimming stripped 1 base from V and 9 bases from J, with 15 bases between. The length of the CDR3 is 13 residues. The germline V gene has CDR1 SQVTM and CDR2 ANQGSEA.

This clonotype has just a few counts. CDR3 amino acids: CASSSTSGYSNEQFF. Written as DNA, the CDR3 is TGTGCCAGCAGTTCTACTAGCGGATATTCCAATGAGCAGTTCTTC. The rearrangement uses TRBV7-9 and TRBJ2-1; 8 positions match TRBD2. This CDR3 contains 15 residues. Germline V gives CDR1 SEHNR, CDR2 FQNEAQ (reference sequence). After removal of 6 bases from V and 6 bases from J, the junction contained 10 bases not matched to a gene.

The chain couples TRBV18 to TRBJ2-7; 11 bases map to TRBD1. Per the germline V gene, CDR1 is KGHSH and CDR2 is LQKENI. V shed 3 bases, J shed 7 bases, and the junction held 5 bases outside the gene matches. This CDR3 has 14 residues. The CDR3 spells CASSPGQGGKEQYV. The CDR3 nucleotides are TGTGCCAGCTCACCGGGACAGGGGGGAAAGGAGCAGTACGTC.

This chain uses TRBV6-2 or TRBV6-3 with TRBJ1-1; no clear D gene. Trimming cost V 2 bases and J 3 bases, with 4 bases left between them. Germline CDR1 is MNHEY and CDR2 is SVGEGT. The CDR3 runs 12 residues. The CDR3 loop reads CASSYRDTEAFF. For the CDR3, the DNA is TGTGCCAGCAGTTACAGGGACACTGAAGCTTTCTTT.

This clonotype was seen at least ten times. The chain joins TRBV7-2 to TRBJ2-5; 10 bases align to TRBD2. Unmatched junction bases numbered 2, after V lost 0 bases and J lost 1 base. Germline-derived CDR1 and CDR2 are SGHTA and FQGNSA. This CDR3 has 16 residues. This chain's CDR3 is CASSLASGGAQETQYF. In DNA form, the CDR3 reads TGTGCCAGCAGCTTAGCGAGCGGGGGGGCCCAAGAGACCCAGTACTTC.

The sample holds many counts of this clonotype. The V and J genes are TRBV12-3 or TRBV12-4 and TRBJ2-6; no clear D. This CDR3 has 15 residues. The germline V and J ends were trimmed by 6 bases and 4 bases, with 13 bases remaining between them. The CDR3 protein is CASSPPAFGANVLTF. In DNA, the CDR3 is TGTGCCAGCAGCCCCCCAGCGTTCGGGGCCAACGTCCTGACTTTC.

This clonotype was detected many times. The rearrangement uses TRBV7-2 and TRBJ1-1, with D uncertain. The CDR3 is 14 amino acids. Germline V gene data show CDR1 as SGHTA and CDR2 as FQGNSA. Trimming shortened V by 4 bases and J by 6 bases, and 15 bases separated the two germline ends. In DNA, the CDR3 is TGTGCCAGCAGCTCGGTGATTATAAGCGCTGAAGCTTTCTTT. Amino acids: CASSSVIISAEAFF.

In its sample, this clonotype was seen many times. The V gene is TRBV12-3 or TRBV12-4, the J gene TRBJ2-4; 7 bases align to TRBD2. The ends lost 0 bases at V and 6 bases at J; junction bases unmatched: 5. The CDR3 spans 15 residues. The CDR3 bases are TGTGCCAGCAGTTTAGCTGGGGGGGGGAGAAACATTCAGTACTTC. Translating it yields CASSLAGGGRNIQYF.

In this sample, this clonotype turned up a few times. The chain couples TRBV7-3 to TRBJ2-3, with 16 bases fitting TRBD2. Per germline, CDR1 SGHTA and CDR2 FQGTGA. Losses at the gene ends were 5 bases for V and 4 bases for J; bases not matched to a gene: 9. The CDR3 runs 18 residues. The CDR3 sequence: CASSVTGLAGGLADTQYF. Here the CDR3 DNA reads TGTGCCAGCAGCGTCACGGGACTAGCGGGGGGGCTCGCAGATACGCAGTATTTT.

Many counts were recorded for this clonotype. The chain joins TRBV11-1 to TRBJ2-1; D not resolved. V was pared by 3 bases and J by 4 bases, with 10 bases between. The V gene's germline CDR1 is SGHAT and CDR2 FQDESV (reference sequence). The CDR3 is made up of 14 amino acids. CDR3 in DNA: TGTGCCAGCAGCTTTCTAAGCGAATACAATGAGCAGTTCTTC. Its protein product is CASSFLSEYNEQFF.

There are a few counts of this clonotype. The J gene is TRBJ2-3, the V gene TRBV23-1; D may be TRBD1 (8 bases). TRBV23-1 is sorted into the ORF group, with uncertain function. CDR3 length equals 17 residues. V was pared by 9 bases and J by 0 bases, with 22 bases between. CDR3 loop: CARRIIQGGTSTDTQYF. For the CDR3, the DNA is TGCGCCAGACGAATAATACAGGGGGGGACTAGCACAGATACGCAGTATTTT.

This clonotype showed up many times. The chain joins TRBV14 to TRBJ2-1, with 8 bases matching TRBD2. Germline V lookup: CDR1 SGHDN, CDR2 FVKESK. The V and J ends lost 6 bases and 5 bases, in that order; junction bases with no gene match: 15. This CDR3 comprises 17 residues. The CDR3 DNA reads as TGTGCCAGCAGTTACATCACGGGGGGGCGATACAACAATGAGCAGTTCTTC. Its translation: CASSYITGGRYNNEQFF.

Ten or more counts support this clonotype. The chain couples TRBV18 to TRBJ2-3; 9 nucleotides match TRBD2. The CDR3 is 19 amino acids. The V segment lost 2 bases and the J segment 1 base; nucleotides outside the gene matches: 13. CDR1 is KGHSH and CDR2 is LQKENI in the germline V gene. CDR3 residues: CASSPVTSGGYSGTDTQYF. In DNA, the CDR3 is TGTGCCAGCTCACCAGTCACGAGCGGGGGGTACTCTGGCACAGATACGCAGTATTTT.

The sample holds many counts of this clonotype. The J gene is TRBJ2-1, the V gene TRBV7-3; no clear D gene. This CDR3 spans 16 amino acids. V lost 5 bases and J 0 bases, leaving 14 bases between the germline ends. Germline-derived CDR1 and CDR2 are SGHTA and FQGTGA. The CDR3 nucleotides are TGTGCCAGCAGCCCTGAAAAGGGTGGCTCCTACAATGAGCAGTTCTTC. This codes for CASSPEKGGSYNEQFF.

V and J are TRBV20-1 and TRBJ1-1; weak D call: TRBD1 (6 bases). CDR1 DFQATT and CDR2 SNEGSKA come from the germline V gene (reference sequence). Trimming removed 0 bases from V and 4 bases from J, with 12 bases in between. The CDR3 is 14 amino acids. CDR3: CSARDSGGSTEAFF. The CDR3, as DNA: TGCAGTGCTAGAGATTCGGGGGGCAGCACTGAAGCTTTCTTT.

The CDR3 DNA is TGTGCCAGCAGCTCGGAAATATACGGGTCTAGGGGCTACACCTTC. It yields the protein CASSSEIYGSRGYTF. V is TRBV5-5 and J is TRBJ1-2; D not certain. The CDR3 loop spans 15 amino acids. Per germline, CDR1 SGHKS and CDR2 YYEKEE (reference sequence). The V and J ends lost 3 bases and 8 bases respectively, with 20 bases between them.

The V call is TRBV7-7, the J call TRBJ1-1; 7 bases fit TRBD1. Germline CDR1 and CDR2: SSHAT and FNYEAQ (reference sequence). The CDR3 length is 19 residues. V was pared by 5 bases and J by 0 bases, with 18 bases of the junction left unmatched. DNA of the CDR3: TGTGCCAGCAGCCGCCTACCCCCCGGGACAGACAACATGAACACTGAAGCTTTCTTT. This translates into CASSRLPPGTDNMNTEAFF.

This clonotype was seen once. The chain joins TRBV27 to TRBJ1-1; D possibly corresponds to TRBD1 (5 bases). Between the trimmed V and J ends, which lost 3 bases and 3 bases, there was a span of 14 bases. Germline CDR1 reads MNHEY; CDR2 reads SMNVEV (reference sequence). This CDR3 spans 15 amino acids. CDR3 nucleotides: TGTGCCAGCAGTTTTGGTAGGATGGGGGACACTGAAGCTTTCTTT. It translates to CASSFGRMGDTEAFF.

This clonotype was observed a few times. The chain employs TRBV29-1 and TRBJ1-1; D perhaps matches TRBD1 (5 bases). The CDR3 is made up of 15 amino acids. CDR1 is SQVTM and CDR2 is ANQGSEA in the germline V gene. Trimming took 2 bases from V and 5 from J, leaving 18 bases between them. CDR3 nucleotides: TGCAGCGTTGAATCTGGCGTGGGTGAGGGGACTGAAGCTTTCTTT. It yields the protein CSVESGVGEGTEAFF.

Here the CDR3 DNA reads TGCAGTGTCGGGGGACGCCAGAACTATGGCTACACCTTC. Amino acids: CSVGGRQNYGYTF. The rearrangement links TRBV20-1 to TRBJ1-2; a weak D match, TRBD1 (5 bases). V gave up 7 bases and J gave up 2 bases, with 14 bases separating them. CDR3 size: 13 residues. In germline, CDR1 is DFQATT, CDR2 SNEGSKA (reference sequence).